This TCR beta chain was sequenced for a study of blood T cell repertoires in COVID-19 (dated by TCRdb to about 2020). About the investigation overall: Samples covering the acute and convalescent phases of COVID-19 were provided by collaborators in the United States, Italy and Spain. The prospective study material was composed of cDNA or gDNA derived from T cells, B-cell-depleted T cells, or PBMCs. Deeply sampled blood TCRbeta repertoires from subjects exposed to, actively infected with, or recovered from COVID-19 were included in the dataset. The repertoires were made available in a free public database intended to serve as a resource for research on the immune response to SARS-CoV-2. The samples were drawn from the first 160 participants of the ongoing ImmuneRACE study and from some 1,300 subjects provided by 6 global collaborators. Nearly every sample came with metadata listing a de-identified subject ID, COVID-19 status, age in years and sex. HLA class I and class II types, where available, came from metadata supplied by the sample provider rather than from assay-based typing.

Overall study outcomes, separate from this receptor: How much clinical and demographic metadata was included differed by source and by participant, and the metadata was provided uncurated.

Each collaborating institution followed its own protocols to collect whole blood in K2EDTA tubes. For TCRbeta analysis, collaborators shipped samples in one of three forms: frozen whole blood, isolated PBMCs, or DNA extracted from either of those sample types. TCRbeta CDR3 regions were amplified from genomic DNA using the immunoSEQ Assay, a bias-controlled multiplex PCR. Per the original workflow: Within the assay, amplification of reference gene primers was used to estimate how many nucleated cells each sample contained. To quantify the absolute abundance of each unique TCRbeta CDR3 rearrangement, sequence reads were collapsed and filtered. For each sample, productive Simpson clonality was calculated by taking the square root of Simpson's diversity index across productive rearrangements. The clones in this table, taken by TCRdb from immuneACCESS, are in-frame only. Not every clone is retained; where verified, under half of the shortfall comes from an unresolved V gene, and the cause of the rest is unknown. That table is the source of V, J and clone size, and D and trimming were worked out from the DNA. Across this sample there are fewer than 250,000 clones, with approximately 82% seen only once. Together, the top ten hold less than 3% of the sample.

This clone was recorded only once. The antigen it binds to is not known. Base qualities are missing; no much larger clone stands one base away. The germline V gene (reference sequence) gives CDR1 as MNHEY and CDR2 as SMNVEV. Trimming accounts for 6 bases at V and 6 bases at J, while the number of junction bases matched to no gene is 2. The CDR3, cysteine through phenylalanine, is 13 amino acids long. Kept here is only the CDR3 DNA, which spans 39 bases and is read in frame from base 1. The receptor chain draws on TRBV27 and TRBJ1-2; 12 central nucleotides agree with TRBD1. Sequencing used peripheral blood. The receptor's source is a man aged 45-60 years with active or convalescent COVID-19. The sequenced DNA is TGTGCCAGCAGGGGGACAGGGGGCAATGGCTACACCTTC. It is translated as CASRGTGGNGYTF.